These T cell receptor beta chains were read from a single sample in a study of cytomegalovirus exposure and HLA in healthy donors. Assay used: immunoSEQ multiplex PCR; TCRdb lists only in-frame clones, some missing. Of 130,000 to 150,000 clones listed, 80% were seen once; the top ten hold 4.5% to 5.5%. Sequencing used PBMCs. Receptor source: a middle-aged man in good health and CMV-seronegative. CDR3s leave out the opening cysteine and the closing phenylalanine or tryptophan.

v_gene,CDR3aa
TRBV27,ASSTQQGAGYGYT
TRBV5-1,ASSRLTGTEGYGYT
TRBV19,ASRPGGSRNQPQH
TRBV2,ASTRQGGTQPQH
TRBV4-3,ASSQDAQGGTEAF
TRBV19,ASSSRQGATPLH
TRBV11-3,ASSRGQSTDTQY
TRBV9,ASSGTVGTEAF
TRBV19,ASSWTNNSPLH
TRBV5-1,ASSSGAGEWSLH
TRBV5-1,ASSLRQGYGYT
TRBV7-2,ASSPPGTSNYEQY
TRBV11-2,ASSLGPGIGSYNEQF
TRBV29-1,SVKGGNTEAF
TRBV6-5,ASSYTASGNTIY
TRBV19,ASTGNTEAF
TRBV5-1,ASSIPDSSYEQY
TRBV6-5,ASSQQGVNTGELF
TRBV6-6,ASAVVDTQY
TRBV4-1,ASSPIGTGNYGYT
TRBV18,ASSPRSGDKNIQY
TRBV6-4,ASSDGTGAEAF
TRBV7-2,ASSSQGVEQY
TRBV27,ASTETTGRYSPLH
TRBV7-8,ASSRGQGENTEAF
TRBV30,AWSPQGGYEQY
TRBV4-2,ASSQRLGGGATGELF
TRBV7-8,ASSFDSNYGYT